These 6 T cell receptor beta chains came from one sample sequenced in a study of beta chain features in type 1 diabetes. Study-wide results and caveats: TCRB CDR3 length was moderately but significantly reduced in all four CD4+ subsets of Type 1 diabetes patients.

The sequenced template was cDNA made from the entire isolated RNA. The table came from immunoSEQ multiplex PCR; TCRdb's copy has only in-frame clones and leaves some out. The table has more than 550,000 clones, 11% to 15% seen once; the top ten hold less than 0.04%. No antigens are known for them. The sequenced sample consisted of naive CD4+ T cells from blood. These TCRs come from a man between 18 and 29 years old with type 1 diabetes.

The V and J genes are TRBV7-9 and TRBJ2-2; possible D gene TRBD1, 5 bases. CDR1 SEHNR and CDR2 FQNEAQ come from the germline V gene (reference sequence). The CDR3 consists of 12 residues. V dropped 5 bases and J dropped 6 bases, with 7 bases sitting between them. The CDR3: CASSLRAGELFF. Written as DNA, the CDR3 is TGTGCCAGCAGCCTCAGGGCCGGGGAGCTGTTTTTT.

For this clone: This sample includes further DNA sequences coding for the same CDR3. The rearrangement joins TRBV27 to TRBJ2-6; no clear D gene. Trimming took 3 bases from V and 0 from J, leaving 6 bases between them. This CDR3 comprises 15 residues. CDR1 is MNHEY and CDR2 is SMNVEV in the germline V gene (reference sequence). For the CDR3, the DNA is TGTGCCAGCAGTTTGATACCCTCTGGGGCCAACGTCCTGACTTTC. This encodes CASSLIPSGANVLTF. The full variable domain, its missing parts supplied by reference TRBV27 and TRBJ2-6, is EAQVTQNPRYLITVTGKKLTVTCSQNMNHEYMSWYRQDPGLGLRQIYYSMNVEVTDKGDVPEGYKVSRKEKRNFPLILESPSPNQTSLYFCASSLIPSGANVLTFGAGSRLTVL.

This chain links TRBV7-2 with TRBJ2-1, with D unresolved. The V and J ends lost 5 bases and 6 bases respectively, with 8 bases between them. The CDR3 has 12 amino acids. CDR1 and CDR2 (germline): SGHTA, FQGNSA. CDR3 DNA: TGTGCCAGCAGCCCCCTCAGCAATGAGCAGTTCTTC. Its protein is CASSPLSNEQFF.

The CDR3 is CASSLGGTGRYNEQFF. In DNA, the CDR3 is TGCGCCAGCAGCTTGGGGGGGACCGGCAGGTACAATGAGCAGTTCTTC. The chain couples TRBV5-1 to TRBJ2-1; perhaps D is TRBD1 or TRBD2 (5 bases each). Germline V lookup: CDR1 SGHRS, CDR2 YFSETQ. The CDR3 has 16 residues. V lost 0 bases to trimming and J lost 4 bases, with 14 bases between them.

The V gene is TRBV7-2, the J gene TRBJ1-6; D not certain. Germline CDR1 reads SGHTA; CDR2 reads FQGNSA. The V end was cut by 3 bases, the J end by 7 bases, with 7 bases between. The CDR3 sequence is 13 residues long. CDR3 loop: CASSFLRNSPLHF. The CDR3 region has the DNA TGTGCCAGCAGCTTTTTGAGGAATTCACCCCTCCACTTT.

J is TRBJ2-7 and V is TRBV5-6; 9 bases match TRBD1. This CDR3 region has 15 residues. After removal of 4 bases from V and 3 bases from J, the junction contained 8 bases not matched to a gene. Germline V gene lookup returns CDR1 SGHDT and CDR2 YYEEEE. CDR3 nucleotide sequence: TGTGCCAGCAGCACCCCGGGACAGGGATTCTACGAGCAGTACTTC. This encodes CASSTPGQGFYEQYF.